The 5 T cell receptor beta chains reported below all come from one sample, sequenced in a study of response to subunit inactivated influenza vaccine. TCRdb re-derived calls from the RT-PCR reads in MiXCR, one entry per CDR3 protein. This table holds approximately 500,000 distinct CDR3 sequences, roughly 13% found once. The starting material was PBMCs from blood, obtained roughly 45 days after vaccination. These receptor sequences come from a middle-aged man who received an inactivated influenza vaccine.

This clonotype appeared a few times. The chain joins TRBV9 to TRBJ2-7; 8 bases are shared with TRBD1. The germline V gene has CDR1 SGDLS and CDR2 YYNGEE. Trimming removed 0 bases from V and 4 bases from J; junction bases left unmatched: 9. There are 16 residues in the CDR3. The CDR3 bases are TGTGCCAGCAGCGTAGGAGGCCGGACAGGGACTTACGAGCAGTACTTC. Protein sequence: CASSVGGRTGTYEQYF.

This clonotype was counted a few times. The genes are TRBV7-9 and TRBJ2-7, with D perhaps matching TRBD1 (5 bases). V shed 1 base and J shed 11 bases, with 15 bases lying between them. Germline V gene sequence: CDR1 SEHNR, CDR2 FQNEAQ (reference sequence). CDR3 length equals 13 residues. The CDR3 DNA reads TGTGCCAGCAGCTTAGTAAGCTTAAGGGGCAAGTACTTC. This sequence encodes CASSLVSLRGKYF.

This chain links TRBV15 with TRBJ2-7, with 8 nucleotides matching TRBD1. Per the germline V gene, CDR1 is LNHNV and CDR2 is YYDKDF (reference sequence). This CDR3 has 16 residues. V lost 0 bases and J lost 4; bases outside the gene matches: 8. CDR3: CATSRERGQAYYEQYF. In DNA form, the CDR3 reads TGTGCCACCAGCAGAGAGAGGGGACAGGCGTATTACGAGCAGTACTTC.

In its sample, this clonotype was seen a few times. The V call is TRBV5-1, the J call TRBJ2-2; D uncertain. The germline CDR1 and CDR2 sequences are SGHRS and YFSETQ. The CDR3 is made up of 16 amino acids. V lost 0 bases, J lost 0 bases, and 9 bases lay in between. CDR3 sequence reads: CASSLVVSANTGELFF. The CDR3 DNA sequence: TGCGCCAGCAGCTTGGTTGTGAGTGCGAACACCGGGGAGCTGTTTTTT.

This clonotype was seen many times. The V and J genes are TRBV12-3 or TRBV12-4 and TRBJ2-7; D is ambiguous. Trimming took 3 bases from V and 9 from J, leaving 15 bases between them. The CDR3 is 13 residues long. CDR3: CASSLGRFLGQYF. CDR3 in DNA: TGTGCCAGCAGTTTGGGCCGCTTTCTAGGGCAGTACTTC.